These T cell receptor beta chains were read from a single sample in a study of blood T cell repertoires in COVID-19. Measured with immunoSEQ multiplex PCR; TCRdb has only the in-frame clones, and not every one. This table has roughly 280,000 clones, approximately 90% appearing once. Input material: PBMCs or T cells enriched from blood (not recorded which). The receptors originated from a woman aged 45-60 years who had recovered from COVID-19. Each CDR3 is given with its conserved first and last residue. Each record gives: V gene, CDR3 protein.

TRBV28 CASSPPTGYSGNTIYF
TRBV28 CASSFQDEQFF
TRBV23-1 CASPCGINQPQHF
TRBV3-1/TRBV3-2 CASSQEPSGSYEQYF
TRBV28 CASSFSGARGYTF
TRBV19 CASSITSGRLSGEQYF
TRBV11-3 CASTLAGDSDTQYF
TRBV14 CASSQELPGLNTGELFF
TRBV5-1 CASSLALGSGNEQFF
TRBV7-9 CASSLQGPYSPLHF
TRBV5-6 CASSSPRASGIQETQYF
TRBV27 CASSPRLGNTGELFF
TRBV5-1 CASSQEGAEETQYF
TRBV28 CASSPGQALSYEQYF
TRBV6-5 CASTGTGDDTEAFF
TRBV5-1 CASRLSSGSSTDTQYF
TRBV19 CASSIGTLNQPQHF
TRBV19 CASTTHLNYNSPLHF
TRBV28 CASSLRGQGSSPLHF
TRBV9 CASGSFGGRDTGELFF
TRBV6-2/TRBV6-3 CASSGVAGETYNEQFF
TRBV5-1 CASSLTPGAYNEQFF
TRBV27 CASSLYGEGGARQPQHF
TRBV2 CASTWTSGREKRFF
TRBV6-4 CASSDSGRGNHNEQFF
TRBV4-3 CASSRHYRVGLAGLTNNEQFF
TRBV6-5 CASSYYASQSWEQYF
TRBV28 CASSSGADYGYTF
TRBV4-1 CASSQSTGVLAYEQYF
TRBV10-3 CASGLEGGEQYF
TRBV19 CASSRDRGANQPQHF
TRBV2 CASGRGANYGYTF
TRBV6-5 CASSYAGTSGSREQFF
TRBV3-1/TRBV3-2 CASSQGERNTIYF
TRBV9 CASSYSGTPYEQYF
TRBV4-2 CASSQTGGLDAFF
TRBV27 CASSLRRPGLGYEQYF
TRBV28 CASSWQAYSPLHF
TRBV2 CASRATRSNEQFF
TRBV5-1 CASSLGSGESEQYF
TRBV6-5 CASSSGGRGGYYGYTF
TRBV28 CASSSYLNQPQHF
TRBV28 CASSSPRAGGRDTQYF
TRBV28 CASGGEVVGLASEAFF
TRBV11-2 CASSLAGGEDTQYF
TRBV6-5 CASRWDTNQPQHF
TRBV5-6 CASSLRTGMNTEAFF
TRBV18 CASSRGGGGNEQFF